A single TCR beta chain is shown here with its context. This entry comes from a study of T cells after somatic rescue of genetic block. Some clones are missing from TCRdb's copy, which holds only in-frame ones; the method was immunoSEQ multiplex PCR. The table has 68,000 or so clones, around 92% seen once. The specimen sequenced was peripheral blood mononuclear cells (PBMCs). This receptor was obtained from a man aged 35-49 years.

CDR3 protein: CASTQPKTGTGTGELFF. The CDR3 DNA follows: TGTGCCAGCACCCAACCTAAGACAGGGACCGGCACCGGGGAGCTGTTTTTT. The genes are TRBV2 and TRBJ2-2; 7 bases map to TRBD1. Germline-derived CDR1 and CDR2 are SNHLY and FYNNEI. The V gene end was trimmed by 7 bases and the J gene end by 4 bases; junction bases not matched to a gene: 15. The CDR3 has 17 amino acids.